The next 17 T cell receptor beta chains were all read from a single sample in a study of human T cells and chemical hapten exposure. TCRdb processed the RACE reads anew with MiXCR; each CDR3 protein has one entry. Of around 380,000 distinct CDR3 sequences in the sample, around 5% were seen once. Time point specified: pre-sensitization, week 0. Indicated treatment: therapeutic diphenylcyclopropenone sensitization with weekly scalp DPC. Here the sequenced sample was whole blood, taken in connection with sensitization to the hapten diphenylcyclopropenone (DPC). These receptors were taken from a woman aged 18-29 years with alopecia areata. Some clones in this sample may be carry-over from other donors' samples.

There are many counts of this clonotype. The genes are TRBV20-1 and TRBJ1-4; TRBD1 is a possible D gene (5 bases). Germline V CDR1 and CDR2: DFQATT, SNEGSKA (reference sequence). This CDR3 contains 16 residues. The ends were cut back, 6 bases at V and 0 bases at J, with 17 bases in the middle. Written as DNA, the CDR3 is TGCAGTGCCCCCCCGGGGGGGGATGCAACTAATGAAAAACTGTTTTTT. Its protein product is CSAPPGGDATNEKLFF.

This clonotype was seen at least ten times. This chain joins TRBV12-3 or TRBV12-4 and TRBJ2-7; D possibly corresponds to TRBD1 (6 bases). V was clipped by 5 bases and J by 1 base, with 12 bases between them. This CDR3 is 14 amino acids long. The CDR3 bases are TGTGCCAGCAGTCCACGGACAGAGTCCTACGAGCAGTACTTC. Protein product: CASSPRTESYEQYF.

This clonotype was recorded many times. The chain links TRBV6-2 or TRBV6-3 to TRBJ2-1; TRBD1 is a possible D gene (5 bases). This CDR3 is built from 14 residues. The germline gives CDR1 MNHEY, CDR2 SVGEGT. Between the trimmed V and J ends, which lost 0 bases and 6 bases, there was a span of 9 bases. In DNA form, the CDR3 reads TGTGCCAGCAGTTACTCGTCCCAGGGCAATGAGCAGTTCTTC. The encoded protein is CASSYSSQGNEQFF.

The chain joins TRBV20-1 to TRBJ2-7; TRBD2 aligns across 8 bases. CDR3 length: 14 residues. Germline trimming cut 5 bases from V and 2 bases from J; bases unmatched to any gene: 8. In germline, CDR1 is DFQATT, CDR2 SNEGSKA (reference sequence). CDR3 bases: TGCAGTGCTCCCAGGCCGCGGGGGGCCTACGAGCAGTACTTC. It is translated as CSAPRPRGAYEQYF.

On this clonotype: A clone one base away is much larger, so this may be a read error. The DNA for the CDR3 is TGTGCCGATCGACAGGGTCCCTCTGGAAACACCACATATTTT. Translating gives CADRQGPSGNTTYF. The genes are TRBV2 and TRBJ1-3; 7 positions agree with TRBD1. This CDR3 comprises 14 residues. CDR1 is SNHLY and CDR2 is FYNNEI in the germline V gene.

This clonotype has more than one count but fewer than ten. The CDR3 DNA reads TGCGCCAGCAGCTTGGCCGGGGGGCCCTATAATTCACCCCTCCACTTT. Its translation is CASSLAGGPYNSPLHF. The gene calls are TRBV5-1 and TRBJ1-6, with D maybe TRBD1 (6 bases). The V gene lost 0 bases and the J gene lost 2 bases, with 9 bases spanning the gap. In germline, CDR1 is SGHRS, CDR2 YFSETQ. The CDR3 has 16 amino acids.

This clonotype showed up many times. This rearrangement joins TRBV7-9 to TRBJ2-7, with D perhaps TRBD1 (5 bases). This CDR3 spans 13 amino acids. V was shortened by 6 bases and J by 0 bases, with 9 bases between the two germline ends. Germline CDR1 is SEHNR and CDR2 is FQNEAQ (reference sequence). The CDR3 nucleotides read TGTGCCAGCAGTCCCACAGGCTCCTACGAGCAGTACTTC. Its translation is CASSPTGSYEQYF.

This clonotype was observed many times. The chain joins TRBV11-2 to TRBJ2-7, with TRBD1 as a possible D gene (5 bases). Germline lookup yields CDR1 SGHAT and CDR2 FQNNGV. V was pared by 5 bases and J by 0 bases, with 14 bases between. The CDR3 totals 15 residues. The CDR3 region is CASSNPGQGSYEQYF. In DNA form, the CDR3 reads TGTGCCAGCAGCAACCCGGGCCAGGGCTCCTACGAGCAGTACTTC.

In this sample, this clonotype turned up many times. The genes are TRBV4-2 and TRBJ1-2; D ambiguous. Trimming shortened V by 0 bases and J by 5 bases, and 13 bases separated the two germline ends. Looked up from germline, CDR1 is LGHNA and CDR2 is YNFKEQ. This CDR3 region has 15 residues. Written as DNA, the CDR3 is TGTGCCAGCAGCCAAGAGGCAGCAGTTTTATATGGCTACACCTTC. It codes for CASSQEAAVLYGYTF.

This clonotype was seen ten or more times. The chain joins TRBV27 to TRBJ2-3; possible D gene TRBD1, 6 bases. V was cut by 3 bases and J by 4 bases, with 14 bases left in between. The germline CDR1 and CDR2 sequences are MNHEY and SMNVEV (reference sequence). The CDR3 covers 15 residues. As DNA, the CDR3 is TGTGCCAGCAGTTTGTTGACAGGAATGGCAGATACGCAGTATTTT. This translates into CASSLLTGMADTQYF.

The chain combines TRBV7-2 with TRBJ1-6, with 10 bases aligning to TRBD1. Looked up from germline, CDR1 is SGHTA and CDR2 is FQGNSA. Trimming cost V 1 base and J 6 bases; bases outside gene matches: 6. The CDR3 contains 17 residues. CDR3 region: CASSLVGTGVGNSPLHF. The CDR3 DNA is TGTGCCAGCAGCTTAGTAGGGACAGGGGTAGGTAATTCACCCCTCCACTTT. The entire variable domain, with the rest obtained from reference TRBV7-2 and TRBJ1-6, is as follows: GAGVSQSPSNKVTEKGKDVELRCDPISGHTALYWYRQSLGQGLEFLIYFQGNSAPDKSGLPSDRFSAERTGGSVSTLTIQRTQQEDSAVYLCASSLVGTGVGNSPLHFGNGTRLTVT.

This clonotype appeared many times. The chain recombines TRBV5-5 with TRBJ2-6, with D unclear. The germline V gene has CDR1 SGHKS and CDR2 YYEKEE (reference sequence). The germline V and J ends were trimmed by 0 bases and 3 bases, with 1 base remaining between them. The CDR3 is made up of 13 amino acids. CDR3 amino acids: CASSLVGANVLTF. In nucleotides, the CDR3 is TGTGCCAGCAGCTTGGTTGGGGCCAACGTCCTGACTTTC.

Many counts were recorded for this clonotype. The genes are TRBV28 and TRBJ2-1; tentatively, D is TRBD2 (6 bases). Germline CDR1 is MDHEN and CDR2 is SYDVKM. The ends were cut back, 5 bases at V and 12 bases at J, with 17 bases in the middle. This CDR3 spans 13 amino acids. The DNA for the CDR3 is TGTGCCAGCAGTGCCCCTCTATCCGGGGGGCAGTTCTTC. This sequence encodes CASSAPLSGGQFF.

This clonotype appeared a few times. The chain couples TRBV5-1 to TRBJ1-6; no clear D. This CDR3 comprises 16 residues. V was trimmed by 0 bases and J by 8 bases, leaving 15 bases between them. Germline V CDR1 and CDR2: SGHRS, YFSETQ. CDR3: CASSLGAERTYSPLHF. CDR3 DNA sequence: TGCGCCAGCAGCTTGGGAGCAGAAAGGACTTATTCACCCCTCCACTTT.

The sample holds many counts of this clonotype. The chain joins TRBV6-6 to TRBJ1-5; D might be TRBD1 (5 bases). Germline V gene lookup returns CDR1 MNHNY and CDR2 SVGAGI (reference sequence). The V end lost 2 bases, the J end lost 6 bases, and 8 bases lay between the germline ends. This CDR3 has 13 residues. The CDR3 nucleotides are TGTGCCAGCAGTTACCGGGGGTTTCAGCCCCAGCATTTT. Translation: CASSYRGFQPQHF.

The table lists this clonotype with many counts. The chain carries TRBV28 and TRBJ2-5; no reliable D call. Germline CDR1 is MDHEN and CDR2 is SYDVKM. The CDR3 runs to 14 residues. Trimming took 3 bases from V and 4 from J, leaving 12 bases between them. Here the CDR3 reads CASSFSRWGETQYF. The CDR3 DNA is TGTGCCAGCAGTTTCAGTCGGTGGGGAGAGACCCAGTACTTC. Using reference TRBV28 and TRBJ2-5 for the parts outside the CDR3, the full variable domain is DVKVTQSSRYLVKRTGEKVFLECVQDMDHENMFWYRQDPGLGLRLIYFSYDVKMKEKGDIPEGYSVSREKKERFSLILESASTNQTSMYLCASSFSRWGETQYFGPGTRLLVL.

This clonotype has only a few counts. The CDR3: CASSRPTDRPGTEAFF. Written as DNA, the CDR3 is TGTGCCAGCAGCCGACCTACCGACAGGCCAGGCACTGAAGCTTTCTTT. This chain joins TRBV6-6 and TRBJ1-1; a possible D gene is TRBD1 (6 bases). The CDR3 length is 16 residues. CDR1 is MNHNY, CDR2 SVGAGI, per germline (reference sequence). Trimming stripped 6 bases from V and 4 bases from J, with 21 bases between.